Sequencing of this TCR beta chain was carried out in a study of CD8+ T cells in alopecia areata. At the level of the study: Tofacitinib administration to treated patients was oral, at 5 to 10 mg twice daily. Treatment with tofacitinib (6 to 18 months) was followed by 6 months off drug.

CDR1 and CDR2 from the germline V gene are SGHDT and YYEEEE. Trimming stripped 4 bases from V and 3 bases from J, with 17 bases between. The CDR3 is 15 amino acids. Extracted RNA was reverse transcribed, and the resulting cDNA served as sequencing template. Here immunoSEQ multiplex PCR was the method, and the copy in TCRdb shows in-frame clones only, minus some. Of about 250,000 clones listed, under 70% were seen once; the top ten hold around 1.2%. Sorting from PBMCs produced CD4+ and CD8+ T cells. Material: CD4+ T cells sorted from blood, obtained at week 0. The receptor's source is a human donor with alopecia areata. The chain links TRBV5-6 to TRBJ2-7; possibly TRBD1 or TRBD2 for D (6 bases each). The CDR3 region is CASSPSGGLGYEQYF. The CDR3 bases are TGTGCCAGCAGCCCATCTGGGGGGCTTGGCTACGAGCAGTACTTC.